Below, 25 T cell receptor beta chains from the same sample are listed, as sequenced in a study of T cell changes during pregnancy in multiple sclerosis. Using immunoSEQ multiplex PCR, the repertoire was profiled, and TCRdb retains in-frame clones only, with some absent. The sample yields about 40,000 clones, about nine tenths seen once. The specimen comprised CD4+ T cells from peripheral blood mononuclear cells, sampled in the second trimester of pregnancy. All receptors derive from a female donor in good health, enrolled as a control in a pregnancy study.

V and J are TRBV7-9 and TRBJ2-3; a weak D match, TRBD2 (5 bases). This CDR3 contains 17 residues. Germline V gives CDR1 SEHNR, CDR2 FQNEAQ (reference sequence). V was shortened by 1 base and J by 0 bases, with 14 bases between the two germline ends. DNA for the CDR3: TGTGCCAGCAGCTTAGGGCTAGCTGATGGTAGCACAGATACGCAGTATTTT. This encodes CASSLGLADGSTDTQYF.

The gene calls are TRBV19 and TRBJ1-1; a possible D gene is TRBD1 (5 bases). Germline CDR1 reads LNHDA; CDR2 reads SQIVND (reference sequence). The ends were cut back, 1 base at V and 7 bases at J, with 13 bases in the middle. This CDR3 has 14 amino acids. The CDR3 is CASSIGGGGGEAFF. The DNA for the CDR3 is TGTGCCAGTAGTATAGGGGGTGGCGGGGGTGAAGCTTTCTTT.

This rearrangement joins TRBV5-1 to TRBJ2-5; 15 bases align to TRBD2. CDR3 length: 17 residues. The J segment lost 4 bases and the V segment lost 0 bases, leaving 4 bases of the junction unmatched. The germline V gene encodes CDR1 SGHRS and CDR2 YFSETQ. The DNA for the CDR3 is TGCGCCAGCAGCTTGGATCCGGGACTAGCGGGGGGAGAGACCCAGTACTTC. Translating it yields CASSLDPGLAGGETQYF.

The chain has TRBV4-1 and TRBJ2-3; D is possibly TRBD2 (5 bases). Per germline, CDR1 MGHRA and CDR2 YSYEKL. V lost 0 bases to trimming and J lost 2 bases, with 12 bases between them. This CDR3 has 16 residues. CDR3 sequence (DNA): TGCGCCAGCAGCCAAGAAACGGGATCTCCCACAGATACGCAGTATTTT. Protein: CASSQETGSPTDTQYF.

V and J are TRBV7-3 and TRBJ2-1; D ambiguous. CDR3 length equals 16 residues. The germline gives CDR1 SGHTA, CDR2 FQGTGA. The V gene lost 3 bases and the J gene lost 0 bases, with 12 bases spanning the gap. In nucleotides, the CDR3 is TGTGCCAGCAGCTTTGGCGGCCCAAGCTCCTACAATGAGCAGTTCTTC. This encodes CASSFGGPSSYNEQFF.

The rearrangement uses TRBV28 and TRBJ1-5; no reliable D call. In germline, CDR1 is MDHEN, CDR2 SYDVKM. The CDR3 loop spans 14 amino acids. Trimming removed 7 bases at V and 9 bases at J, with 19 bases between. CDR3 sequence (DNA): TGTGCCAGCATTCGGACTTCTGAAGGGAGGCCCCAGCATTTT. It yields the protein CASIRTSEGRPQHF.

The rearrangement joins TRBV15 to TRBJ2-7; 8 nucleotides align to TRBD2. With V trimmed by 1 base and J by 2 bases, 4 bases remained unmatched. The CDR3 is 15 amino acids. Germline V gene lookup returns CDR1 LNHNV and CDR2 YYDKDF (reference sequence). CDR3 nucleotides: TGTGCCACCAGCAGAGGGGGACTAGAGACCTACGAGCAGTACTTC. It codes for CATSRGGLETYEQYF.

This chain uses TRBV5-4 with TRBJ2-7; TRBD1 matches at 8 bases. CDR3 length: 14 residues. V gave up 4 bases and J gave up 0 bases; unmatched junction bases: 3. In germline, CDR1 is SGHNT, CDR2 YYREEE (reference sequence). In DNA form, the CDR3 reads TGTGCCAGCAGCGCGGACAGGGCCTCCTACGAGCAGTACTTC. It translates to CASSADRASYEQYF.

V is TRBV7-9 and J is TRBJ1-4; D possibly corresponds to TRBD1 (5 bases). V gave up 2 bases and J gave up 7 bases, with 20 bases separating them. The CDR3 is 17 residues long. Germline loops: CDR1 SEHNR, CDR2 FQNEAQ (reference sequence). Written as DNA, the CDR3 is TGTGCCAGCAGCTTATTCGGACGCTCGGGACTTAGTGAAAAACTGTTTTTT. It codes for CASSLFGRSGLSEKLFF. The full variable domain, completed using reference TRBV7-9 and TRBJ1-4, is DTGVSQNPRHKITKRGQNVTFRCDPISEHNRLYWYRQTLGQGPEFLTYFQNEAQLEKSRLLSDRFSAERPKGSFSTLEIQRTEQGDSAMYLCASSLFGRSGLSEKLFFGSGTQLSVL.

The rearrangement uses TRBV28 and TRBJ2-6; TRBD1 agrees at 9 bases. Germline trimming cut 5 bases from V and 0 bases from J; bases unmatched to any gene: 5. The CDR3 consists of 17 residues. The germline V gene has CDR1 MDHEN and CDR2 SYDVKM. The CDR3 sequence: CASSHGTGTSGANVLTF. The CDR3 DNA reads as TGTGCCAGCAGTCATGGGACAGGGACCTCTGGGGCCAACGTCCTGACTTTC.

This clone was observed once. The chain links TRBV6-5 to TRBJ2-3, with D perhaps matching TRBD2 (6 bases). The CDR3 length is 14 residues. The germline V gene has CDR1 MNHEY and CDR2 SVGAGI. The germline V and J ends were trimmed by 4 bases and 2 bases, with 10 bases remaining between them. The CDR3 loop is CASSLSGLTDTQYF. The CDR3 region has the DNA TGTGCCAGCAGTTTGAGCGGGCTCACAGATACGCAGTATTTT.

This rearrangement joins TRBV10-3 to TRBJ2-7; 8 positions agree with TRBD1. Germline loops: CDR1 ENHRY, CDR2 SYGVKD. J gave up 0 bases and V 5 bases, and 9 bases lay outside the gene matches. This CDR3 contains 16 residues. Written as DNA, the CDR3 is TGTGCCATCAGTCCTCACCGACAGGGGTCCTCCTACGAGCAGTACTTC. As protein: CAISPHRQGSSYEQYF.

This rearrangement joins TRBV18 to TRBJ1-6; 7 bases match TRBD1. The germline gives CDR1 KGHSH, CDR2 LQKENI. Trimming took 0 bases from V and 10 from J; bases not matched to a gene: 12. This CDR3 has 17 residues. The CDR3 reads CASSPPHFPGGGSPLHF. Written as DNA, the CDR3 is TGTGCCAGCTCACCACCTCATTTTCCAGGGGGTGGATCACCCCTCCACTTT.

The rearrangement joins TRBV2 to TRBJ2-3, with a tentative D call TRBD2 (5 bases). Germline V lookup: CDR1 SNHLY, CDR2 FYNNEI. The CDR3 runs 13 residues. Trimming removed 6 bases from V and 2 bases from J, with 9 bases in between. The CDR3 DNA sequence: TGTGCCAGCAGAGCGGACGTCACAGATACGCAGTATTTT. Residues: CASRADVTDTQYF.

CDR3 sequence (DNA): TGTGCCAGTAGACAGGGGATTAGCAATCAGCCCCAGCATTTT. It specifies CASRQGISNQPQHF. The rearrangement uses TRBV19 and TRBJ1-5; 7 positions agree with TRBD1. Germline V gene data show CDR1 as LNHDA and CDR2 as SQIVND (reference sequence). The CDR3 runs to 14 residues. Unmatched junction bases numbered 2, after V lost 6 bases and J lost 0 bases.

The chain links TRBV5-8 to TRBJ1-4, with D possibly TRBD1 on 6 matching bases. Germline V lookup: CDR1 SGHTS, CDR2 YDEGEE. V lost 0 bases and J lost 7, with 10 bases in between. CDR3 size: 14 residues. The CDR3 nucleotides are TGTGCCAGCAGCTTGGACAGGGAGTCTGAAAAACTGTTTTTT. Amino acids: CASSLDRESEKLFF.

J is TRBJ1-2 and V is TRBV7-2, with D possibly being TRBD1 (6 bases). V lost 1 base and J lost 7, with 16 bases in between. Per the germline V gene, CDR1 is SGHTA and CDR2 is FQGNSA. This CDR3 comprises 15 residues. The CDR3 DNA reads as TGTGCCAGCAGCTTAGTGGCAGGGGAGGGTGGTGGCTACACCTTC. This sequence encodes CASSLVAGEGGGYTF.

V is TRBV2 and J is TRBJ1-1, with TRBD1 as a possible D gene (6 bases). V was pared by 6 bases and J by 0 bases, with 14 bases between. The CDR3 consists of 15 residues. In germline, CDR1 is SNHLY, CDR2 FYNNEI. The CDR3 is CASRLQGPMNTEAFF. The CDR3 nucleotides read TGTGCCAGCAGACTACAGGGTCCCATGAACACTGAAGCTTTCTTT.

This clone turned up a few times. This chain uses TRBV10-3 with TRBJ2-7; 10 bases align to TRBD1. The J segment lost 0 bases and the V segment lost 6 bases, leaving 8 bases of the junction unmatched. The CDR3 is made up of 16 amino acids. Germline loops: CDR1 ENHRY, CDR2 SYGVKD. The CDR3 protein is CAIRSGTGDYSYEQYF. The CDR3 DNA reads TGTGCCATCAGATCCGGGACAGGGGACTACTCCTACGAGCAGTACTTC.

The CDR3 DNA follows: TGTGCCAGCAGTGAAGAGGCCGGGACAGGGGGCGAAAAACTGTTTTTT. It translates to CASSEEAGTGGEKLFF. The chain is built from TRBV6-1 and TRBJ1-4; 12 positions match TRBD1. Trimming cost V 1 base and J 8 bases; bases outside gene matches: 5. Germline V CDR1 and CDR2: MNHNS, SASEGT. The length of the CDR3 is 16 residues.

The rearrangement joins TRBV20-1 to TRBJ2-1; D unresolved. The V gene's germline CDR1 is DFQATT and CDR2 SNEGSKA (reference sequence). V dropped 6 bases and J dropped 10 bases, with 10 bases sitting between them. The CDR3 contains 10 residues. The CDR3 here is CSASREEQFF. CDR3 DNA sequence: TGCAGTGCGTCTAGAGAGGAGCAGTTCTTC.

This chain uses TRBV9 with TRBJ1-5; 7 nucleotides match TRBD1. The CDR3 length is 15 residues. With 3 bases clipped from V and 2 bases from J, the junction kept 5 bases outside the gene matches. Looked up from germline, CDR1 is SGDLS and CDR2 is YYNGEE. The CDR3 sequence: CASSETGVGNQPQHF. The CDR3 nucleotides read TGTGCCAGCAGCGAAACAGGGGTAGGCAATCAGCCCCAGCATTTT.

V and J are TRBV29-1 and TRBJ2-1; TRBD2 matches 13 bases. The CDR3 has 14 amino acids. V dropped 4 bases and J dropped 10; count of bases not matched to a gene: 7. Germline CDR1 is SQVTM and CDR2 is ANQGSEA. CDR3 region: CSVAGTSGVREQFF. CDR3 bases: TGCAGCGTTGCCGGGACTAGCGGGGTTCGAGAGCAGTTCTTC.

The rearrangement uses TRBV6-5 and TRBJ1-1, with 8 bases fitting TRBD1. CDR1 MNHEY and CDR2 SVGAGI come from the germline V gene. The CDR3 is made up of 14 amino acids. Losses at the gene ends were 6 bases for V and 6 bases for J; bases not matched to a gene: 9. Written as DNA, the CDR3 is TGTGCCAGCAGCTCAGCAGGGGGCAGGGCTGAAGCTTTCTTT. Translating gives CASSSAGGRAEAFF.

A single count supports this clone. This chain links TRBV5-4 with TRBJ2-5; TRBD1 is a possible D gene (8 bases). The CDR3 sequence is 15 residues long. The germline CDR1 and CDR2 sequences are SGHNT and YYREEE (reference sequence). V lost 4 bases, J lost 4 bases, and 17 bases lay in between. The CDR3 loop is CASSARQGRAETQYF. In DNA form, the CDR3 reads TGTGCCAGCAGCGCCCGACAGGGGAGGGCAGAGACCCAGTACTTC.